The T cell receptor beta chain described here comes from a study of early stage breast cancer tumors. Findings of the study overall: Bulk DNA sequencing of unsorted cells missed chain pairing and markers.

Each sample had two DNA replicates, roughly 0.48 ug blood or about 1.4 ug tissue. Sequenced by immunoSEQ multiplex PCR; TCRdb stores in-frame clones only, minus some. This sample has tens of thousands of clones, with roughly four fifths found just once. V gave up 0 bases and J gave up 6 bases; unmatched junction bases: 7. Looked up from germline, CDR1 is PRHDT and CDR2 is FYEKMQ (reference sequence). This CDR3 is 17 amino acids long. On this clone: Its specificity is unknown.

The gene calls are TRBV13 and TRBJ2-1; 11 bases align to TRBD2. The sequence was collected from a person aged 35 to 50 with breast cancer. The sequenced material came from blood. The CDR3 is CASSLGPRLAGSNEQFF. In nucleotides, the CDR3 is TGTGCCAGCAGCTTAGGCCCAAGACTAGCGGGGTCCAATGAGCAGTTCTTC.